This is a list of T cell receptor beta chains from one sample in a study of patients and donors after allogeneic stem cell transplantation. Each CDR3 protein is one row after TCRdb ran MiXCR on the RT-PCR reads. The sample contains about 90,000 distinct CDR3 sequences, around 49% of which appear only once. Sequenced material: blood, either unsorted or a sorted T cell fraction (not recorded which). The receptor source for this set is a human donor who was either an allogeneic HSCT recipient or a stem cell or donor lymphocyte infusion donor (not recorded which). It is not recorded whose cells these are; they may come from a transplant donor. Each CDR3 is given with its conserved first and last residue. Each record gives: J gene, D gene, V gene, CDR3 protein. A D gene is named only where the DNA matches it firmly.

TRBJ2-7	.	TRBV28	CASRKPDAAYEQYF
TRBJ2-1	TRBD1	TRBV4-1	CASSQSRDRDYYEQFF
TRBJ2-7	.	TRBV6-2/TRBV6-3	CASSLRKGWDEQYF
TRBJ1-3	.	TRBV9	CASSVGSGGPNTIYF
TRBJ1-5	.	TRBV5-1	CASSFGGIGDQPQHF
TRBJ1-1	.	TRBV25-1	CASSGVGVVGEAFF
TRBJ2-1	TRBD2	TRBV20-1	CSASLSSGSHEQFF
TRBJ1-5	.	TRBV20-1	CSATPSMTQPQHF
TRBJ1-1	.	TRBV7-3	CASSAWTGMNTEAFF
TRBJ2-5	TRBD1	TRBV5-4	CASSLTGGVGTQYF
TRBJ1-1	.	TRBV7-3	CASSLHKVGGRNTEAFF
TRBJ2-7	.	TRBV27	CASSHRWPEQYF
TRBJ1-1	.	TRBV7-9	CASSKTGILDTEAFF
TRBJ1-1	TRBD1	TRBV27	CASSSSGQGELTEAFF
TRBJ2-5	.	TRBV6-2/TRBV6-3	CASRPTGSVETQYF
TRBJ2-7	.	TRBV7-7	CASSPSQYSYEQYF
TRBJ2-7	TRBD2	TRBV27	CASSFVSGSSYEQYF
TRBJ2-1	TRBD2	TRBV6-2/TRBV6-3	CASSYRPGLAEIYNEQFF
TRBJ1-2	.	TRBV5-1	CASSLLTHYGYTF
TRBJ2-7	TRBD2	TRBV6-5	CASSYRLAGGLHEQYF
TRBJ1-1	.	TRBV4-3	CASSQDRGAAGAFF
TRBJ2-4	.	TRBV9	CASRPGLGSGNIQYF
TRBJ1-5	.	TRBV7-8	CASSSSRISNQPQHF
TRBJ2-5	.	TRBV4-3	CASSQAEQETQYF
TRBJ2-1	.	TRBV27	CATGSSYNEQFF
TRBJ2-2	.	TRBV2	CASSEAPRGRNTGELFF
TRBJ1-2	.	TRBV5-1	CASSPMIDERSGYTF
TRBJ1-5	TRBD1	TRBV28	CASSQTGQGGQPQHF
TRBJ1-4	.	TRBV28	CASSRTLNEKLFF
TRBJ1-2	.	TRBV4-3	CASSQDPTGKRYGYTF
TRBJ1-6	TRBD1	TRBV9	CASSPLGQGDSPLHF
TRBJ1-3	TRBD1	TRBV5-1	CARTRAGGLLSSGNTIYF
TRBJ1-5	.	TRBV4-2	CASSSQGQGNQPQHF
TRBJ1-5	TRBD1	TRBV27	CASPGQGNHQPQHF
TRBJ1-2	.	TRBV28	CASGTNYGYTF
TRBJ2-3	.	TRBV28	CAHPWGKCTDTQYF
TRBJ2-3	.	TRBV10-3	CAISDLTLLNTDTQYF
TRBJ2-7	.	TRBV20-1	CSARDRDSSYEQYF
TRBJ1-4	TRBD1	TRBV5-1	CASSLDPSSGTGALNEKLFF
TRBJ1-6	TRBD1	TRBV3-1	CASSPGQGLNSPLHF
TRBJ2-1	TRBD2	TRBV6-6	CASSFYAGLAHNEQFF
TRBJ1-1	.	TRBV3-1	CASSRGADTEAFF
TRBJ1-6	.	TRBV6-5	CASSLFRSPLHF
TRBJ1-1	TRBD1	TRBV29-1	CSVSRQGGAEAFF
TRBJ1-5	TRBD1	TRBV19	CASSYRDSKYQPQHF
TRBJ1-2	.	TRBV29-1	CSGKTGLDGYTF
TRBJ1-3	.	TRBV14	CASSQDWSSGNTIYF
TRBJ2-1	.	TRBV12-5	CASGLFLGQSPTKQFF
TRBJ2-7	.	TRBV12-3/TRBV12-4	CASSQGGDEQYF
TRBJ1-3	TRBD1	TRBV7-2	CASSLTTGVPGNTIYF
TRBJ1-4	.	TRBV29-1	CSVGRGGEKLFF
TRBJ2-7	.	TRBV4-1	CASSQDPAGASFNF